The next 3 T cell receptor beta chains were all read from a single sample in a study of vaccination and CD4 T cells after COVID-19 (dated by TCRdb to the early 2020s). The label giving this sample's treatment or condition can be read as: approximately 11-day PBMC culture with coronavirus spike peptide pools or control peptides (ViraFEST assay). These receptors have no known antigen. The library was generated by PCR. The data were produced on an Illumina iSeq 100. DNA from cultured CD4+ T cells underwent TCR sequencing with the Oncomine TCR Beta short-read assay at the Johns Hopkins FTIC core. The public reads were reanalyzed by TCRdb: fastp trimming at Q25, MiXCR alignment, in-frame beta chains only. Duplicate CDR3 protein sequences are folded into a single record with the most common DNA and genes. The sample contains about 15,000 distinct CDR3 sequences, 55% of them found a single time. Over 15% of the sample is in the top ten clones.

Sequenced input: CD4+ T cells from blood, cultured in vitro. Every receptor here comes from a human donor who had recovered from COVID-19.

The chain joins TRBV10-3 to TRBJ2-7, with TRBD1 identical over 7 bases. The CDR3 spans 11 residues. From germline, CDR1 is ENHRY and CDR2 SYGVKD. The V gene end was trimmed by 8 bases and the J gene end by 2 bases; junction bases not matched to a gene: 0. In DNA form, the CDR3 reads TGTGCCATCGGGACAGCCTACGAGCAGTACTTC. This codes for CAIGTAYEQYF.

V gene TRBV4-2 combines with J gene TRBJ2-1, with TRBD2 as a possible D gene (9 bases). Trimming shortened V by 4 bases and J by 8 bases, and 24 bases separated the two germline ends. The CDR3 has 17 residues. CDR1 and CDR2 from the germline V gene are LGHNA and YNFKEQ. This chain's CDR3 is CASSLRTGPGLADEQFF. Written as DNA, the CDR3 is TGTGCCAGCAGCCTCCGGACAGGGCCGGGACTAGCCGATGAGCAGTTCTTC.

This clonotype occurred a few times. The V gene is TRBV20-1, the J gene TRBJ1-5; D is perhaps TRBD1 (5 bases). CDR1 and CDR2 from the germline V gene are DFQATT and SNEGSKA (reference sequence). Trimming took 0 bases from V and 6 from J, leaving 12 bases between them. This CDR3 comprises 14 residues. Written as DNA, the CDR3 is TGCAGTGCTAGAGATCGGTCAGGGATTCAGCCCCAGCATTTT. Its protein product is CSARDRSGIQPQHF.